This T cell receptor (beta chain) was retrieved from a study of T cell responses to AZD1222 COVID-19 vaccine (dated by TCRdb to the early 2020s). In the study overall: A total of about 250 trial participants underwent TCR sequencing, of whom 200 to 220 had received two doses of AZD1222 and around 25 had received two doses of the MenACWY control vaccine. Trial participants were enrolled by age into 18-55, 56-69 and 70-plus year subgroups, with about 150, 28 and 57 TCR-sequenced participants respectively. Overall study outcomes, separate from this receptor: In the small 56-69-year group, the increase in depth fell short of significance, most likely because of low power. Because no day 14 peak-response samples were available, repertoires were characterized only after the peak T cell response. Vaccine-associated CD4 TCRs spanned the whole spike protein, with dominant responses in regions 160-218 and 743-854. Only 5 to 7 AZD1222 recipients were SARS-CoV-2 seropositive at baseline, limiting conclusions about previously exposed vaccinees. Participants were mostly white British and included more females than males, and it was suggested by the authors that clonal diversity may have been underestimated. After two AZD1222 doses, spike-specific TCR breadth and depth were significantly higher than at day 0 and than in MenACWY recipients. Nearly half of unique spike-specific TCRs reportedly recognized epitopes outside regions mutated in the B.1.351 and B.1.1.7 variants.

As for this clone: Its specific antigen is unknown. Base qualities are missing; no much larger clone stands one base away.

The CDR3 regions of human TCRbeta chains were subjected to immunosequencing. The original methods were these. TCRs in the repertoires were compared against a reference library of SARS-CoV-2-specific TCRs that had been generated with the MIRA antigen-specificity platform. Breadth meant the fraction of unique TCRs that were SARS-CoV-2-associated, whereas depth meant the fraction of total T cells that were SARS-CoV-2-associated. Using the MIRA data, each spike-specific TCR was mapped to the spike region that the TCR reacts to and placed in a CD4 or CD8 class. Log10-transformed breadth and depth values were compared by one-way ANOVA with Sidak's multiple comparisons tests. Drawn from immuneACCESS, this table holds only the in-frame rearrangements with V and J called that TCRdb kept. Clones are partly lost; checked studies trace under half to an unresolved V gene and leave the rest unexplained. That table supplies the V and J calls and clone size; D and trimming were determined from the DNA. Counted in this sample were around 120,000 clones; around 93% of them appeared once. The ten largest clonotypes hold 4% to 6% of the sample.

The meaning of the sample's time point label: about 28 days (+/-7) after the second vaccine dose. AZD1222 recipients whose second dose came at about 4 weeks and those whose second dose came at about 12 weeks were combined into one group, since spike-specific TCR depth and breadth did not differ between the two schedules. The vaccinee samples were drawn from two UK trials, COV001 and COV002, one of which was a single-blind randomized controlled phase 2/3 trial testing AZD1222 (ChAdOx1 nCoV-19) in healthy adults. For TCRbeta chain sequencing, PBMC samples from trial participants were taken at day 0 and at day 28 after the second dose. From the germline V gene, CDR1 is SGHNT and CDR2 is YENEEA. From the cysteine up to the phenylalanine, the CDR3 has a length of 13 residues. Here the CDR3 DNA is all that survives: 39 bases in frame from base 1. Relative to germline, V is missing 5 bases and J is missing 3 bases, with 2 bases of the junction outside any gene match.

The sequence joins TRBV11-3 to TRBJ1-1; the central 8 bases match TRBD1. The receptor was derived from an adult who received the AZD1222 COVID-19 vaccine. The input for sequencing was peripheral blood, taken 28 days after the second AZD1222 dose. For the CDR3, the sequence is CASSAQGDTEAFF. The nucleotide sequence is given as TGTGCCAGCAGCGCACAGGGGGACACTGAAGCTTTCTTT.